This T cell receptor (beta chain) was obtained from a study of blood T cell repertoires in COVID-19. Looking at the study overall: The analysed material was cDNA or gDNA that came from T cells, B-cell-depleted T cells, or PBMCs.

Original data processing: From reference gene primer amplification, estimates of nucleated cell counts were derived. TCRdb's table, derived via immunoSEQ multiplex PCR, lists solely in-frame clones and lacks some. The DNA gave D and trimming, while V, J and clone size come from that table. The data hold about 160,000 clones, with under 90% observed a single time. This TCR came from a woman older than 75 with acute or convalescent COVID-19. The sequenced sample was peripheral blood.

The CDR3 nucleotides read TGTGCCAGCAGTGATGCAGGGAAAAACACCGGGGAGCTGTTTTTT. It is translated as CASSDAGKNTGELFF. The chain uses TRBV6-1 and TRBJ2-2; D might be TRBD1 (5 bases). V dropped 3 bases and J dropped 2 bases, with 10 bases sitting between them. The CDR3 is 15 residues long. CDR1 and CDR2 from the germline V gene are MNHNS and SASEGT.